The rows below give T cell receptor beta chains drawn from one sample of a study of blood T cells in healthy people across ages. MiXCR, applied by TCRdb to the 5' RACE reads, yields one record per CDR3 protein. Here the sample spans more than 600,000 distinct CDR3 sequences, 20% to 30% being singletons. The same sample was also studied in work on T cells of mothers and their children.

Sequenced sample: blood. The receptor source for this set is a boy aged 5-17 years in good health. CDR3s include the opening cysteine and the closing phenylalanine or tryptophan. A D gene is named only where the DNA matches it firmly. Some rows mark clone size as missing; the rest say once, few, many or name a class of expanded clone.

j_call clone_size d_call v_call cdr3_nt cdr3_aa
TRBJ2-7 - - TRBV12-3/TRBV12-4 TGTGCCAGCAGCCAAACAGGAGGGGCCTACGAGCAGTACTTC CASSQTGGAYEQYF
TRBJ2-7 - TRBD1 TRBV28 TGTGCCAGCAGTTTATGGCTGAGCAGGACAGGGGTCTACGAGCAGTACTTC CASSLWLSRTGVYEQYF
TRBJ2-3 - - TRBV28 TGTGCCACCACTAAGGGAAAGGACTACACAGATACGCAGTATTTT CATTKGKDYTDTQYF
TRBJ2-5 - TRBD2 TRBV4-1 TGCGCCAGCAGCCAAGACCTAGCGGGAAAAGAGACCCAGTACTTC CASSQDLAGKETQYF
TRBJ2-3 - - TRBV6-2/TRBV6-3 TGTGCCAGCAGTTACAGGGAGAGCACAGATACGCAGTATTTT CASSYRESTDTQYF
TRBJ2-7 few - TRBV10-3 TGTGCCATCAGGGAGTACGGGGAGCAGTACTTC CAIREYGEQYF
TRBJ2-7 few - TRBV3-1 TGTGCCAGCAGCTCAACGGACAGTCCGATGACCGAGCAGTACTTC CASSSTDSPMTEQYF
TRBJ2-6 few TRBD1 TRBV29-1 TGCAGCGTTGGGGAGACAGGGACTGGGGCCAACGTCCTGACTTTC CSVGETGTGANVLTF
TRBJ1-4 few - TRBV4-1 TGCGCCAGCAGCCCCATCCGGGGGCGGCCGGATGAAAAACTGTTTTTT CASSPIRGRPDEKLFF
TRBJ1-1 once - TRBV29-1 TGCAGCGTCCCGGGGGCTCGGAACACTGAAGCTTCCTTT CSVPGARNTEASF
TRBJ1-2 few - TRBV21-1 TGTGCCAGCAGCATCAGAAAGTCCCGAGGGGGCGGTAGCTATGGCTACACCTTC CASSIRKSRGGGSYGYTF
TRBJ1-1 - - TRBV13 TGTGCCAGCACCGAAAGGGGGGCGTCTGAAGCTTTCTTT CASTERGASEAFF
TRBJ1-2 - - TRBV20-1 TGCAGTGCTAGCCAGAGAAGGGCGCAAGGCTACACCTTC CSASQRRAQGYTF
TRBJ2-5 - TRBD1 TRBV19 TGTGCCAGTAGTATCTGGGACAGCATGCAAGAGACCCAGTACTTC CASSIWDSMQETQYF
TRBJ2-1 - - TRBV7-2 TGTGCCAGCAGCCCCAGGCATGAGCAGTTCTTC CASSPRHEQFF
TRBJ2-1 few - TRBV28 TGTGCCAGCAGTCCTTCGCGGGGCACTCGCTCCTACAATGAGCAGTTCTTC CASSPSRGTRSYNEQFF
TRBJ2-3 - - TRBV6-2/TRBV6-3 TGTGCCAGCAGTTACTCGAGTTACCGACTAGTTCGCACAGATACGCAGTATTTT CASSYSSYRLVRTDTQYF
TRBJ1-1 - - TRBV12-3/TRBV12-4 TGTGCCAGCAGTTTAAAGGCAGGATGGACTGAAGCTTTCTTT CASSLKAGWTEAFF
TRBJ2-5 few TRBD1 TRBV2 TGTGCCAGCACCTCAACCGACAGGGAAGAAGAGACCCAGTACTTC CASTSTDREEETQYF
TRBJ2-7 once TRBD1 TRBV19 TGTGCCAGCAAGTGGGAGTTCGGGACAGGTGGCGAGCAGTACTTC CASKWEFGTGGEQYF
TRBJ1-2 - - TRBV3-1 TGTGCCAGCAGCCTTTCGTACGGGGCGCGATTAGGTTATGGCTACACCTTC CASSLSYGARLGYGYTF
TRBJ2-5 few - TRBV4-1 TGCGCCAGCAGCCAACGAGAGTTGAGCTCCCAGTACTTC CASSQRELSSQYF
TRBJ2-5 - TRBD2 TRBV7-9 TGTGCCAGCCGCCTTGGGGGGACTAAAGAGACCCAGTACTTC CASRLGGTKETQYF
TRBJ2-4 few - TRBV4-3 TGCGCCAGCAGCCCCAAGACATTAGCCAAAAACATTCAGTACTTC CASSPKTLAKNIQYF
TRBJ2-2 few - TRBV5-5 TGTGCCAGCAGCCCCCGTGGGGAACCGAACACCGGGGAGCTGTTTTTT CASSPRGEPNTGELFF
TRBJ2-6 few - TRBV12-3/TRBV12-4 TGTGCCAGCAGTTTCGGATTCTCTGGGGCCAACGTCCTGACTTTC CASSFGFSGANVLTF
TRBJ2-3 few TRBD2 TRBV5-1 TGCGCCAGCAGCTTGGCGAAGCGGGAGGGCACAGATACGCAGTATTTT CASSLAKREGTDTQYF
TRBJ2-7 - TRBD1 TRBV6-2/TRBV6-3 TGTGCCAGCAGTATACCGGGACAGGGTTCGTTGGACGAGCAGTACTTC CASSIPGQGSLDEQYF
TRBJ2-7 - - TRBV29-1 TGCAGCGTTTCGCGGGACTCCTACGAGCAGTACTTC CSVSRDSYEQYF
TRBJ2-1 once TRBD2 TRBV7-9 TGTGCCAGCCTCTCGGAACTAGCGGGAGAGAAAAATGAGCAGTTCTTC CASLSELAGEKNEQFF
TRBJ1-2 - - TRBV12-3/TRBV12-4 TGTGCCAGCAGTTTTCTGGGTCAGGAATATGGCTACACCTTC CASSFLGQEYGYTF
TRBJ2-1 few - TRBV9 TGTGCCAGCAGCGTAGTGTCCAGGAGCTCCTACAATGAGCAGTTCTTC CASSVVSRSSYNEQFF
TRBJ1-2 - - TRBV5-1 TGCGCCAGCAGCCCACTGACAGACTATGGCTACACCTTC CASSPLTDYGYTF
TRBJ2-3 - TRBD1 TRBV5-1 TGCGCCAGCACCCCCTCCCGGGACAGGGGCACAGATACGCAGTATTTT CASTPSRDRGTDTQYF
TRBJ2-7 few TRBD1 TRBV20-1 TGCAGTGCAGGGACAGAATACGAGCAGTACTTC CSAGTEYEQYF
TRBJ2-7 - TRBD1 TRBV4-3 TGCGCCGGCAGCCAAGAGGGGGCGAGCGAGCAGTACTTC CAGSQEGASEQYF
TRBJ2-7 - TRBD2 TRBV20-1 TGCAGTGCCCAGATTAGCGGGAAAGCCTACGAGCAGTACTTC CSAQISGKAYEQYF
TRBJ2-1 - - TRBV3-1 TGTGCCAGCAGCCACGGCCGGCGGAGTGAGCAGTTCTTC CASSHGRRSEQFF
TRBJ1-1 - - TRBV20-1 TGCAGTGCTAGAGCCTCCGGACGGCGGAACACTGAAGCTTTCTTT CSARASGRRNTEAFF
TRBJ1-2 - TRBD1 TRBV6-5 TGTGCCAGCAGAGGGACAGGGGGCTATGGCTACACCTTC CASRGTGGYGYTF
TRBJ2-5 - - TRBV12-3/TRBV12-4 TGTGCCAGCAGTTTTTTCCTAGCAGAGACCCAGTACTTC CASSFFLAETQYF
TRBJ1-5 few - TRBV7-2 TGTGCCAGCAGCTCCCCCCCGGGGCCCCAGCATTTT CASSSPPGPQHF
TRBJ2-7 few - TRBV2 TGTGCCAGCAGTGAAGGCGGGCTCTACGAGCAGTACTTC CASSEGGLYEQYF
TRBJ2-5 - - TRBV18 TGTGCCAGCTCACCGGTGTATACTGAGACCCAGTACTTC CASSPVYTETQYF
TRBJ2-5 few - TRBV9 TGTGCCAGCAGCGTCTCCGGGACGACCCCAGAGACCCAGTACTTC CASSVSGTTPETQYF
TRBJ1-3 few - TRBV7-2 TGTGCCAGCAGCTGGGACCCGGGAGAAGGAAACACCATATATTTT CASSWDPGEGNTIYF
TRBJ1-3 - - TRBV15 TGTGCCACCAGCATGGGAGGGAGAGGAAACACCATATATTTT CATSMGGRGNTIYF
TRBJ2-1 - - TRBV2 TGTGCCAGCAACGGGGGAGACGGGCCCTACAATGAGCAGTTCTTC CASNGGDGPYNEQFF
TRBJ2-7 - - TRBV12-3/TRBV12-4 TGTGCCAGCAGTTTGGGGGATCCTCTCGAGCAGTACTTC CASSLGDPLEQYF
TRBJ1-2 - TRBD1 TRBV29-1 TGCAGCGTTGGGCGAAGTCCGACAGGGAGTAAGTCATCTGGCTACACCTTC CSVGRSPTGSKSSGYTF
TRBJ1-5 few - TRBV7-9 TGTGCCAGCAGCTCCCCCGGGGGGCCCCAGCATTTT CASSSPGGPQHF
TRBJ2-3 few TRBD2 TRBV6-5 TGTGCCAGCGGGCTAGCGGGGGCAGATACGCAGTATTTT CASGLAGADTQYF
TRBJ2-1 - TRBD2 TRBV5-6 TGTGCCAGCAGCGGCGGACTAGCGCCAAGCTCCTACAATGAGCAGTTCTTC CASSGGLAPSSYNEQFF